Following are 8 T cell receptor beta chains from one sample sequenced in a study of human CD8 memory T cell subsets. UMI-labeled 5' RACE generated the TCR beta libraries. TCRdb reworked the 5' RACE reads into one entry per CDR3 protein, no DNA. The table lists approximately 8,200 distinct CDR3 sequences. The sequenced sample was CD8+ T cells from PBMCs. These receptors all stem from a human donor in good health.

By frequency, this clonotype is medium-sized. The chain recombines TRBV7-2 with TRBJ2-7. The CDR3 totals 13 residues. CDR1 is SGHTA, CDR2 FQGNSA, per germline. The chain's CDR3 is CASSATSAYEQYF.

V is TRBV5-1 and J is TRBJ2-7; TCRdb gives TRBD1 as the D gene, but with no DNA this cannot be confirmed. The germline gives CDR1 SGHRS, CDR2 YFSETQ. The CDR3 totals 14 residues. CDR3 protein: CASSPDRVDYEQYF.

V usage is TRBV12-3 or TRBV12-4 and J usage is TRBJ2-7; the TRBD1 assignment by TCRdb is unverifiable without DNA. CDR3 length equals 14 residues. The CDR3 sequence is CASHDGGQNYEQYF.

This clonotype counts as medium-sized (0.01 to 0.1%) by frequency. J is TRBJ2-2 and V is TRBV25-1; TCRdb outputs TRBD1, but without DNA this stays unchecked. This CDR3 has 14 amino acids. The germline CDR1 and CDR2 sequences are MGHDK and SYGVNS. This chain's CDR3 is CASTPGGGTGELFF. The entire variable domain, with the rest obtained from reference TRBV25-1 and TRBJ2-2, is as follows: EADIYQTPRYLVIGTGKKITLECSQTMGHDKMYWYQQDPGMELHLIHYSYGVNSTEKGDLSSESTVSRIRTEHFPLTLESARPSHTSQYLCASTPGGGTGELFFGEGSRLTVL.

The chain recombines TRBV9 with TRBJ2-3; the TCRdb call, TRBD1, lacks DNA for checking. CDR1 SGDLS and CDR2 YYNGEE come from the germline V gene. The CDR3 is made up of 17 amino acids. The CDR3 loop is CASSVDPQGSGTDTQYF.

This chain links TRBV4-2 with TRBJ2-7; the D call from TCRdb, TRBD2, cannot be confirmed without DNA. CDR1 is LGHNA, CDR2 YNFKEQ, per germline. CDR3 length equals 15 residues. CDR3 loop: CASSQEGGPGYEQYF.

By frequency, this clonotype is medium-sized. The chain couples TRBV28 to TRBJ2-7; no DNA is available, so the TRBD1 call from TCRdb remains unchecked. CDR3 length: 13 amino acids. CDR1 and CDR2 (germline): MDHEN, SYDVKM. CDR3 sequence: CASSPPGVREQYF.

The chain couples TRBV30 to TRBJ2-7; TCRdb's assignment of TRBD1 cannot be checked, as there is no DNA. The CDR3 contains 22 residues. Germline V gene lookup returns CDR1 GTSNPN and CDR2 SVGIG (reference sequence). The CDR3 protein is CAWSRASFDTALTGFLTYEQYF.